A single count supports the clone carrying this T cell receptor (beta chain). No antigen is known for it. Sequencing was performed with immunoSEQ multiplex PCR; in TCRdb, only in-frame clones are kept and a portion is missing. The sample holds around 110,000 clones, about nine tenths seen once. J gave up 2 bases and V 1 base, and 12 bases lay outside the gene matches. The CDR3 contains 18 residues. Germline lookup yields CDR1 KGHSH and CDR2 LQKENI. This entry comes from a study of radiotherapy plus CTLA-4 blockade in lung cancer. Findings and caveats of the study: Among blood TCR repertoires after radiotherapy plus ipilimumab, tumor-derived clones expanded. Early blood T cell clone dynamics reportedly forecast response best, with interferon-beta.

The clonotype was recovered from a human donor with non-small cell lung cancer that progressed on radiotherapy plus ipilimumab. The rearrangement links TRBV18 to TRBJ1-1; TRBD1 matches at 8 bases. The material sequenced was peripheral blood, taken from a patient treated with radiotherapy plus ipilimumab. The CDR3 nucleotides are TGTGCCAGCTCACCACGAGGCACAGGGGGGTCAGGAAACACTGAAGCTTTCTTT. Translated, it gives CASSPRGTGGSGNTEAFF.